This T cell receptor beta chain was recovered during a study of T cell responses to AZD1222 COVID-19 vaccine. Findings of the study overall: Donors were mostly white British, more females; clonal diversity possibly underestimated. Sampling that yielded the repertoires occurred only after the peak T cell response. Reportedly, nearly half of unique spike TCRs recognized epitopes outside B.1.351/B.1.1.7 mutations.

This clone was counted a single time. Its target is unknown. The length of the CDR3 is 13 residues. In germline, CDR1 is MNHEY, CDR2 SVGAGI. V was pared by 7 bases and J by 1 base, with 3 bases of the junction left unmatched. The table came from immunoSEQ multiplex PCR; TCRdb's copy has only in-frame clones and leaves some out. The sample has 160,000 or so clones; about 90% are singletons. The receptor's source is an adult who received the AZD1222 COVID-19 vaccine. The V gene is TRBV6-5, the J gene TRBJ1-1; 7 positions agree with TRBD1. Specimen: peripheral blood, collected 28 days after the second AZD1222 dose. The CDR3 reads CASKRGRNTEAFF. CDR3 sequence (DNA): TGTGCCAGCAAGAGGGGGCGGAACACTGAAGCTTTCTTT.